This TCR beta chain was recorded in a study of blood T cells in healthy people across ages. Broader study findings: Long-lived donors carried more naive CD4+ cells and greater diversity than aged donors.

For this clonotype: The antigen is not known.

Then a second PCR, running about 6 to 12 cycles, was carried out with a sample-barcoded 5' primer and a J-beta primer mix. Each cDNA was tagged by a template-switch adaptor containing 12 random nucleotides. TCRdb re-analysed the 5' RACE reads in MiXCR, keeping a single row per CDR3 protein. The sample gives a few hundred thousand distinct CDR3 sequences, around 27% of which show up once; around 29% is in the top ten. The CDR3 is 13 amino acids. The germline V and J ends were trimmed by 3 bases and 5 bases, with 11 bases remaining between them. The V gene's germline CDR1 is KGHSH and CDR2 LQKENI. Each donor supplied approximately 10 milliliters of peripheral blood.

The sequencing sample was made of blood. The clonotype comes from a woman in her 70s in good health. The chain employs TRBV18 and TRBJ2-7; D gene ambiguous. CDR3 in amino acids: CASSPGLEDEQYF. DNA for the CDR3: TGTGCCAGCTCACCCGGGCTCGAGGACGAGCAGTACTTC.